The rows below give T cell receptor beta chains drawn from one sample of a study of T cells in localized non-small cell lung cancer. The method was immunoSEQ multiplex PCR; TCRdb's version includes in-frame clones alone and lacks a portion of them. Among 3,500 or so clones listed, about 42% were seen once. This material consisted of normal lung tissue next to the tumor, taken before any cancer treatment. The receptors shown here come from a woman aged 40-70 years with stage I lung adenocarcinoma. Both conserved end residues are part of each CDR3. A D gene is named only where the DNA matches it firmly. Not every row has a clone size; where given, it reads once, few, many or a size class.

D,size,V,J,DNA,CDR3
TRBD1,-,TRBV9,TRBJ1-5,TGTGCCAGCAGCGTAGGGACAGGGAAGCCCCAGCATTTT,CASSVGTGKPQHF
-,-,TRBV6-8,TRBJ2-1,TGTGCCAGCAGTTACGTCGACGGGGCCGGAGGCAATGAGCAGTTCTTC,CASSYVDGAGGNEQFF
TRBD1,few,TRBV5-1,TRBJ1-1,TGCGCCAGCAGCTTGAGGCCACAGGGGGGTCACACTGAAGCTTTCTTT,CASSLRPQGGHTEAFF
-,-,TRBV30,TRBJ2-2,TGTGCCTGGAGTAGGGCCGGGGAGCTGTTTTTT,CAWSRAGELFF
-,few,TRBV7-5,TRBJ2-2,TGTGCCAACAGCTTAGATTGGCGGGGTTTCCGGGGGGAGCTGTTTTTT,CANSLDWRGFRGELFF
-,few,TRBV10-3,TRBJ2-1,TGTGCCATCAGTGAGCGATACAATGAGCAGTTCTTC,CAISERYNEQFF
TRBD1,-,TRBV10-2,TRBJ2-1,TGCGCCAGCAGTGAGTCGGGCAGGGGGCGCACTAATGAGCAGTTCTTC,CASSESGRGRTNEQFF
-,-,TRBV28,TRBJ1-2,TGTGCCAGCAGTTTCCACGAACGGGAGGGCTATGGCTACACCTTC,CASSFHEREGYGYTF
-,-,TRBV15,TRBJ2-3,TGTGCCACCAGCAGAGCTCCCGTGGGAAGCAATCAGCCCCAGTATTTT,CATSRAPVGSNQPQYF
TRBD1,few,TRBV11-3,TRBJ1-4,TGTGCCAGCAGCTTCGGGACAGATCCACATGAAAAACTGTTTTTT,CASSFGTDPHEKLFF
-,medium-sized,TRBV11-3,TRBJ1-4,TGTGCCAGCAGCTTTCCGACAGGAGAGAATGAAAAACTGTTTTTT,CASSFPTGENEKLFF
-,-,TRBV10-3,TRBJ1-2,TGTGCCATCAGTGAGATCACCGACTATGGCTACACCTTC,CAISEITDYGYTF
-,-,TRBV11-3,TRBJ2-5,TGTGCCAGCAGCCCTGAACAGAGATTTTTCCAGACCCAGTACTTC,CASSPEQRFFQTQYF
-,-,TRBV7-8,TRBJ1-5,TGTGCCAGCAGTCGGACAGATAGCAATCAGCCCCAGCATTTT,CASSRTDSNQPQHF
-,large,TRBV6-1,TRBJ2-2,TGTGCCAGCAGTGAAGGACCGGGACAACTAAACACCGGGGAGCTGTTTTTT,CASSEGPGQLNTGELFF
-,medium-sized,TRBV9,TRBJ2-1,TGTGCCAGCAGCGTGGACTTATCCTACAATGAGCAGTTCTTC,CASSVDLSYNEQFF
-,few,TRBV18,TRBJ2-1,TGTGCCAGCTCACCAATCAAATTAGACAGGCTCTACAATGAGCAGTTCTTC,CASSPIKLDRLYNEQFF
-,once,TRBV15,TRBJ1-5,TGTGCCACCAGCAGGGGCGGGGGGGAATATAGCAATCAGCCCCAGCATTTT,CATSRGGGEYSNQPQHF
TRBD1,few,TRBV9,TRBJ1-1,TGTGCCAGCAGCCCCACAGGGGTCGCTGAAGCTTTCTTT,CASSPTGVAEAFF
TRBD1,-,TRBV5-1,TRBJ2-7,TGCGCCAGCAGCTCCCCGGGACAGGGAAGGGACTACGAGCAGTACTTC,CASSSPGQGRDYEQYF
TRBD2,few,TRBV5-1,TRBJ2-2,TGCGCCAGCAGAAAAGCGGGAGATCCGAACACCGGGGAGCTGTTTTTT,CASRKAGDPNTGELFF
-,-,TRBV28,TRBJ2-7,TGTGCCAGCAGTTTATCGAACAACCGCGAGCAGTACTTC,CASSLSNNREQYF
-,-,TRBV28,TRBJ2-7,TGTGCCAGCAGTTCGACAGGTTTCGACGAGCAGTACTTC,CASSSTGFDEQYF